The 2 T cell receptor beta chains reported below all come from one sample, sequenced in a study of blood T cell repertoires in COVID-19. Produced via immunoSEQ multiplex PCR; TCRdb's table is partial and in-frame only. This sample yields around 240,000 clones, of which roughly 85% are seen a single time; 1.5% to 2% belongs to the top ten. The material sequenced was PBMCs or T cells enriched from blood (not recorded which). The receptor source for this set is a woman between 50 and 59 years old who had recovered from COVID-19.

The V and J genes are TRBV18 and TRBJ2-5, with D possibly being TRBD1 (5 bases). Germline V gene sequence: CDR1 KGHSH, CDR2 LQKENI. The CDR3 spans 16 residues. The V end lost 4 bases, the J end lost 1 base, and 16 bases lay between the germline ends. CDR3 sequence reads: CASSRSWGRSQETQYF. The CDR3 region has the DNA TGTGCCAGCTCACGGTCGTGGGGCCGAAGCCAAGAGACCCAGTACTTC. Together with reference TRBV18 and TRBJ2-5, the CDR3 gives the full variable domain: NAGVMQNPRHLVRRRGQEARLRCSPMKGHSHVYWYRQLPEEGLKFMVYLQKENIIDESGMPKERFSAEFPKEGPSILRIQQVVRGDSAAYFCASSRSWGRSQETQYFGPGTRLLVL.

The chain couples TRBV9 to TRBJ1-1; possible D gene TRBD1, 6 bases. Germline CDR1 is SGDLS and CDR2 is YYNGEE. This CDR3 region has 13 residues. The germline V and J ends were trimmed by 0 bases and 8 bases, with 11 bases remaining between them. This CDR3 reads CASSVGSRGEAFF. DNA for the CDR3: TGTGCCAGCAGCGTAGGCTCCAGGGGAGAAGCTTTCTTT.